One TCR beta chain is described in this entry. Its antigen is currently unknown. The data originate from a study of cytomegalovirus exposure and HLA in healthy donors. Points from the study as a whole: Other equally common chains were less clonally expanded than HLA-associated TCR beta chains, a later analysis showed. In vitro data verified a few CMV-associated chains as specific for CMV antigens. Per a later analysis, under 20,000 TCR beta sequences showed association with HLA alleles at 0.05 false discovery rate. The likely origin of a cluster of highly shared sequence variants was a sequencing artifact.

It was with 60 Vbeta and 13 Jbeta primers that the PCR ran. TCRdb keeps only in-frame clones here, not all; method: immunoSEQ multiplex PCR. The sample includes around 140,000 clones, 88% seen only once; the top ten take about 0.51%. V shed 0 bases and J 6 bases; nucleotides not matched to a gene: 6. Germline V lookup: CDR1 GTSNPN, CDR2 SVGIG (reference sequence). The CDR3 runs to 15 residues. The chain has TRBV30 and TRBJ1-5, with 9 bases that match TRBD1. The TCR sequence derives from a woman between 40 and 55 years old in good health and CMV-seronegative. The source material was PBMCs. The CDR3 loop is CAWSVSGTGSQPQHF. The DNA for the CDR3 is TGTGCCTGGAGTGTGTCTGGGACAGGGTCTCAGCCCCAGCATTTT.